The T cell receptor (beta chain) described here comes from a study of T cells after yellow fever vaccination. Trimming pared 5 bases from V and 4 bases from J, leaving 14 bases between. Germline V gene sequence: CDR1 DFQATT, CDR2 SNEGSKA (reference sequence). This CDR3 region has 14 residues. TCRdb ran MiXCR on the 5' RACE reads and lists one entry per CDR3 protein. Of about 350,000 distinct CDR3 sequences listed, around a tenth are singletons. The chain employs TRBV20-1 and TRBJ1-4; the D gene is possibly TRBD1 (6 bases). Material: PBMCs, obtained on the day of the first yellow fever vaccination. The receptor was isolated from a young man who received the YFV17D yellow fever vaccine. CDR3 bases: TGCAGTGCTGGTTTACAGGGCCGTAATGAAAAACTGTTTTTT. Translation gives CSAGLQGRNEKLFF.